These 19 T cell receptor beta chains share one sample of origin, sequenced in a study of siplizumab effects on memory and regulatory T cells. The method was immunoSEQ multiplex PCR; TCRdb's version includes in-frame clones alone and lacks a portion of them. The sample includes about 91,000 clones, around 95% of them seen just once. The material sequenced was naive CD4+ T cells sorted from blood. These receptor sequences come from a human donor in good health.

The chain combines TRBV28 with TRBJ2-7, with D unresolved. CDR1 and CDR2 from the germline V gene are MDHEN and SYDVKM. Deletions cut 7 bases from V and 1 base from J, with 5 bases between. The CDR3 length is 11 residues. The CDR3 DNA reads as TGTGCCAGCACCGATTCCTACGAGCAGTACTTC. Translation: CASTDSYEQYF. Full variable domain (rest looked up from reference TRBV28 and TRBJ2-7): DVKVTQSSRYLVKRTGEKVFLECVQDMDHENMFWYRQDPGLGLRLIYFSYDVKMKEKGDIPEGYSVSREKKERFSLILESASTNQTSMYLCASTDSYEQYFGPGTRLTVT.

V and J are TRBV19 and TRBJ1-5, with 9 bases that match TRBD1. V shed 5 bases, J shed 2 bases, and the junction held 10 bases outside the gene matches. CDR1 is LNHDA and CDR2 is SQIVND in the germline V gene (reference sequence). CDR3 length equals 17 residues. CDR3 bases: TGTGCCAGTAGTCCGTGGACAGGGGAAGGCGGCAATCAGCCCCAGCATTTT. Protein product: CASSPWTGEGGNQPQHF.

The gene calls are TRBV18 and TRBJ2-1, with TRBD1 as a possible D gene (5 bases). The CDR3 is 14 residues long. CDR1 and CDR2 from the germline V gene are KGHSH and LQKENI. The V gene lost 6 bases and the J gene lost 7 bases, with 16 bases spanning the gap. The CDR3 loop reads CASSQIQGRNEQFF. The CDR3 coding sequence is TGTGCCAGCTCGCAAATCCAGGGAAGGAATGAGCAGTTCTTC.

This chain links TRBV6-1 with TRBJ2-7; D ambiguous. CDR3 length: 13 amino acids. V lost 7 bases, J lost 3 bases, and 13 bases lay in between. Germline loops: CDR1 MNHNS, CDR2 SASEGT. CDR3 sequence: CASTPQSIYEQYF. The DNA for the CDR3 is TGTGCCAGCACACCCCAGTCCATCTACGAGCAGTACTTC.

The gene calls are TRBV29-1 and TRBJ1-1; TRBD1 might be the D (5 bases). With 4 bases removed from V and 2 bases from J, the gap between germline ends came to 8 bases. The germline gives CDR1 SQVTM, CDR2 ANQGSEA. This CDR3 is built from 12 residues. CDR3 nucleotides: TGCAGCGTTGTCGGGGGAAACACTGAAGCTTTCTTT. This gives the protein CSVVGGNTEAFF.

The chain combines TRBV6-1 with TRBJ2-1; D is undetermined. CDR1 is MNHNS and CDR2 is SASEGT in the germline V gene. Trimming took off 1 base at V and 2 bases at J, with 12 bases between the two ends. This CDR3 comprises 16 residues. CDR3: CASSEEFIYTYNEQFF. The CDR3 coding sequence is TGTGCCAGCAGTGAAGAGTTTATCTACACCTACAATGAGCAGTTCTTC.

V gene TRBV7-3 combines with J gene TRBJ2-3; D not certain. CDR3 length: 13 amino acids. V lost 4 bases, J lost 0 bases, and 5 bases lay in between. The germline gives CDR1 SGHTA, CDR2 FQGTGA. DNA for the CDR3: TGTGCCAGCAGCTCATTGAGCACAGATACGCAGTATTTT. It codes for CASSSLSTDTQYF.

The rearrangement joins TRBV7-2 to TRBJ1-2; the match to TRBD1 covers 10 bases. The CDR3 length is 14 residues. Trimming removed 7 bases from V and 2 bases from J; junction bases left unmatched: 4. Germline V CDR1 and CDR2: SGHTA, FQGNSA. In DNA form, the CDR3 reads TGTGCCAGCACCCCGGGACAGGGGAACTATGGCTACACCTTC. As protein: CASTPGQGNYGYTF.

This chain uses TRBV5-4 with TRBJ2-7; D may be TRBD1 (6 bases). The CDR3 covers 15 residues. CDR1 and CDR2 from the germline V gene are SGHNT and YYREEE (reference sequence). The V end lost 4 bases, the J end lost 3 bases, and 17 bases lay between the germline ends. CDR3 protein: CASSSGQRNNYEQYF. For the CDR3, the DNA is TGTGCCAGCAGCAGCGGACAGCGGAATAACTACGAGCAGTACTTC. The entire variable domain, with the rest obtained from reference TRBV5-4 and TRBJ2-7, is as follows: ETGVTQSPTHLIKTRGQQVTLRCSSQSGHNTVSWYQQALGQGPQFIFQYYREEENGRGNFPPRFSGLQFPNYSSELNVNALELDDSALYLCASSSGQRNNYEQYFGPGTRLTVT.

V is TRBV6-4 and J is TRBJ2-3; D is perhaps TRBD2 (5 bases). CDR1 and CDR2 from the germline V gene are MRHNA and SNTAGT. V lost 7 bases and J 5 bases, leaving 13 bases between the germline ends. The CDR3 spans 13 residues. CDR3 coding DNA: TGTGCCAGCACCCCGGAGGCCGGAGATACGCAGTATTTT. This gives the protein CASTPEAGDTQYF.

The rearrangement links TRBV7-2 to TRBJ1-2; D remains unclear. This CDR3 has 12 amino acids. V lost 0 bases to trimming and J lost 4 bases, with 3 bases between them. The germline CDR1 and CDR2 sequences are SGHTA and FQGNSA. In DNA, the CDR3 is TGTGCCAGCAGCTTAGCAGGCTATGGCTACACCTTC. Amino acid sequence: CASSLAGYGYTF.

The chain is built from TRBV7-2 and TRBJ2-2, with D tentatively TRBD2 (6 bases). Germline V CDR1 and CDR2: SGHTA, FQGNSA. V was trimmed by 4 bases and J by 4 bases, leaving 16 bases between them. This CDR3 has 16 residues. The CDR3 DNA follows: TGTGCCAGCAGCTACGGTGGGGGGAGAAGCACCGGGGAGCTGTTTTTT. This gives the protein CASSYGGGRSTGELFF. The full variable domain, in which reference TRBV7-2 and TRBJ2-2 provide the parts outside the CDR3, is GAGVSQSPSNKVTEKGKDVELRCDPISGHTALYWYRQSLGQGLEFLIYFQGNSAPDKSGLPSDRFSAERTGGSVSTLTIQRTQQEDSAVYLCASSYGGGRSTGELFFGEGSRLTVL.

This clone was detected once. This sequence joins TRBV28 and TRBJ2-7; 10 positions match TRBD1. With 8 bases clipped from V and 5 bases from J, the junction kept 12 bases outside the gene matches. Germline V gene lookup returns CDR1 MDHEN and CDR2 SYDVKM. CDR3 length: 15 amino acids. CDR3 DNA sequence: TGTGCCAGCGGACAGCGACGGGACAGGGGAGACGAGCAGTACTTC. This encodes CASGQRRDRGDEQYF.

This chain uses TRBV11-3 with TRBJ2-3, with a weak D call TRBD1 (6 bases). V lost 5 bases and J lost 2, with 14 bases in between. The CDR3 is made up of 15 amino acids. CDR1 is SGHNT, CDR2 YENEEA, per germline. This CDR3 is CASSLAGTITDTQYF. The CDR3 DNA follows: TGTGCCAGCAGCCTAGCCGGGACAATCACAGATACGCAGTATTTT.

This clone is a singleton in its sample. This chain uses TRBV5-1 with TRBJ2-3, with 9 nucleotides matching TRBD2. The CDR3 spans 16 residues. Germline CDR1 SGHRS, CDR2 YFSETQ. The trim removed 0 bases at V and 4 bases at J, leaving 6 bases unmatched. CDR3 in amino acids: CASSLVLAGSADTQYF. The CDR3 bases are TGCGCCAGCAGCTTGGTTCTAGCGGGGTCGGCAGATACGCAGTATTTT.

CDR3 sequence: CSVQRDTYEQYF. As DNA, the CDR3 is TGCAGCGTTCAGAGGGACACCTACGAGCAGTACTTC. This chain uses TRBV29-1 with TRBJ2-5; D is possibly TRBD1 (6 bases). The better agreement between TRBJ2-7 and the DNA end casts doubt on the J call. Germline values: CDR1 SQVTM, CDR2 ANQGSEA. The CDR3 spans 12 residues.

The V call is TRBV4-1, the J call TRBJ2-2; TRBD1 matches at 8 bases. Trimming took 4 bases from V and 1 from J; bases not matched to a gene: 5. The germline CDR1 and CDR2 sequences are MGHRA and YSYEKL. This CDR3 region has 16 residues. The CDR3 loop reads CASSRPGTGNTGELFF. The CDR3 DNA follows: TGCGCCAGCAGCCGACCGGGGACAGGGAACACCGGGGAGCTGTTTTTT.

The J gene is TRBJ2-7, the V gene TRBV9, with TRBD1 identical over 7 bases. The length of the CDR3 is 15 residues. V lost 4 bases, J lost 0 bases, and 7 bases stayed unmatched. Germline V gene data show CDR1 as SGDLS and CDR2 as YYNGEE. CDR3 in DNA: TGTGCCAGCAGCCCGGTGTGGGACAGCTCCTACGAGCAGTACTTC. Amino acid sequence: CASSPVWDSSYEQYF.

The gene calls are TRBV2 and TRBJ2-1; D is ambiguous. V shed 10 bases and J shed 8 bases, with 18 bases lying between them. Germline values: CDR1 SNHLY, CDR2 FYNNEI. There are 13 residues in the CDR3. The CDR3 is CATYRALWDEQFF. The DNA of the CDR3 is TGTGCCACCTATCGGGCCCTCTGGGATGAGCAGTTCTTC.